This TCR beta chain is drawn from a study of cytomegalovirus exposure and HLA in healthy donors. At the level of the study: One earlier analysis, a look at 150 million to 200 million T cells, found roughly 120 million unique TCR beta sequences. Study results and limitations: After further analysis at a later stage, around 17,000 TCR beta sequences were associated with HLA alleles at 0.05 false discovery rate.

For this clone: Its antigen is unidentified.

PCR primers comprised 60 Vbeta and 13 Jbeta primers. Method: immunoSEQ multiplex PCR; TCRdb's copy keeps in-frame clones and lacks some. The sample contains tens of thousands of clones, 60% to 85% of which appear only once. Sequencing used PBMCs. The TCR originated in a man aged 18 to 30 in good health and CMV-seropositive.

The CDR3 coding sequence is TGTGCCAGCACTAAGGACAGGGCCTCGACTTACAATGAGCAGTTCTTC. It specifies CASTKDRASTYNEQFF. This chain uses TRBV2 with TRBJ2-1, with 8 bases aligning to TRBD1. Germline CDR1 is SNHLY and CDR2 is FYNNEI. The CDR3 length is 16 residues. V trimming: 7 bases; J trimming: 4 bases; junction bases outside the gene matches: 12.